The clone carrying this T cell receptor beta chain was picked up one time. Its antigen is unidentified. This sample was included in a study of chemoradiotherapy in HPV16-positive cancers. Clones were read by immunoSEQ multiplex PCR, and TCRdb kept only the in-frame ones, dropping some. This sample has about 8,400 clones, with around 74% found just once. Study results and limitations: Only two HPV16-positive patients supplied the functional HPV-specificity definition. For HPV16-positive patients, expanding HPV-responsive T cells associated with longer recurrence-free survival.

This CDR3 is 17 amino acids long. Trimming stripped 4 bases from V and 8 bases from J, with 24 bases between. Germline V gene data show CDR1 as SGHDN and CDR2 as FVKESK. Repertoires were sampled repeatedly during chemoradiotherapy. The chain combines TRBV14 with TRBJ2-1; D might be TRBD2 (6 bases). The sequence came from a human donor with HPV-associated anogenital cancer. Sequencing used tumor tissue, obtained from a patient who underwent chemoradiotherapy. In nucleotides, the CDR3 is TGTGCCAGCAGCCCGGACTGGGCGGGGCCTTATACCCATGAGCAGTTCTTC. Translating it yields CASSPDWAGPYTHEQFF.